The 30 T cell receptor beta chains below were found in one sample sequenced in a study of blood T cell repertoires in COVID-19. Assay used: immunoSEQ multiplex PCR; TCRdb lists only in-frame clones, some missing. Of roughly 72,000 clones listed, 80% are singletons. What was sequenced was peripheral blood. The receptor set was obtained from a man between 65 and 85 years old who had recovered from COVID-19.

The CDR3 DNA reads TGCAGCGTTTCTGCAGGGGATAATCAGCCCCAGCATTTT. Encoded protein: CSVSAGDNQPQHF. The genes are TRBV29-1 and TRBJ1-5; D is possibly TRBD1 (6 bases). Germline CDR1 reads SQVTM; CDR2 reads ANQGSEA. There are 13 residues in the CDR3. Trimming removed 5 bases from V and 4 bases from J, with 12 bases in between.

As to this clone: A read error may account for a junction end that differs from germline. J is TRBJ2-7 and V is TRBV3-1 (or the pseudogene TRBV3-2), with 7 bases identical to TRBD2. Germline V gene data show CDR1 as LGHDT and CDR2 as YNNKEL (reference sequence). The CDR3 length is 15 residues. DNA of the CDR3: TGTGCCAGCAGCCAAGATCTTAGCGGGCGGGACGAGCAGTGCTTC. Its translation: CASSQDLSGRDEQCF.

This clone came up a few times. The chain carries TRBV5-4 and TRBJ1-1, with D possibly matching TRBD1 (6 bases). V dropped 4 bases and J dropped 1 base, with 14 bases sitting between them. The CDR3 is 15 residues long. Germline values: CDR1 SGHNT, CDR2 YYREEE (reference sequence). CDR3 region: CASSTPGHSNTEAFF. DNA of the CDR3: TGTGCCAGCAGCACACCGGGACACTCGAACACTGAAGCTTTCTTT.

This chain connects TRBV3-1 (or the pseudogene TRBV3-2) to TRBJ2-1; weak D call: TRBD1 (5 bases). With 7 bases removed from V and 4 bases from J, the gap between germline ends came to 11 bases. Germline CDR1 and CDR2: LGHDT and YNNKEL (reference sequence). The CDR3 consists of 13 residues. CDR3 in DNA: TGTGCCAGCACTGACCCAGGGTACAATGAGCAGTTCTTC. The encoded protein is CASTDPGYNEQFF.

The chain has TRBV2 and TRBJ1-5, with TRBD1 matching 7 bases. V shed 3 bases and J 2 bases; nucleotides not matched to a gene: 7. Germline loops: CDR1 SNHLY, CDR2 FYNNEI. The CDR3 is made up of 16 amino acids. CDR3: CASSDPGGSGNQPQHF. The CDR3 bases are TGTGCCAGCAGTGACCCAGGGGGTAGTGGCAATCAGCCCCAGCATTTT.

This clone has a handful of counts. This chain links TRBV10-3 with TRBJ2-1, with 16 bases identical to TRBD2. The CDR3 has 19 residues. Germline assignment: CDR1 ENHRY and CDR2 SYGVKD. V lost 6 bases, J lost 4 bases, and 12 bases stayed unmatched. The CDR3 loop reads CAIRQGLAGGPDNYNEQFF. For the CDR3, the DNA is TGTGCCATCAGACAGGGACTAGCGGGGGGGCCCGATAATTACAATGAGCAGTTCTTC.

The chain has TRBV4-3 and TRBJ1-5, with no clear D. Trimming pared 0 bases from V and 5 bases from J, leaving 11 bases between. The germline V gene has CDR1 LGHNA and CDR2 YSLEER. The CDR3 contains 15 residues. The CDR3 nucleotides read TGCGCCAGCAGCCAAGACCGCGGGCGGGATCAGCCCCAGCATTTT. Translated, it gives CASSQDRGRDQPQHF.

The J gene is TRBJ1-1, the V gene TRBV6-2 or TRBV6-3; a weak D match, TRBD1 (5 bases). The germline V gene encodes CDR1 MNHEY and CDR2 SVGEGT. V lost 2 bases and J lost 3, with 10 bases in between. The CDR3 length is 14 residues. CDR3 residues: CASSYVSGYTEAFF. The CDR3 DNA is TGTGCCAGCAGTTACGTCTCAGGGTACACTGAAGCTTTCTTT.

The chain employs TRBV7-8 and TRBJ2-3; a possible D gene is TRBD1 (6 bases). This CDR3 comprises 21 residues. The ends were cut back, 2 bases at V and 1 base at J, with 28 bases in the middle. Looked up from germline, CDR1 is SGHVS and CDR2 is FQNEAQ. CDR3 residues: CASSLTGFGLARGSRTDTQYF. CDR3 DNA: TGTGCCAGCAGCTTAACGGGTTTCGGATTGGCCAGGGGTTCTCGCACAGATACGCAGTATTTT. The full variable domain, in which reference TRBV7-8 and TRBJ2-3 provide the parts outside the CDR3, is GAGVSQSPRYKVAKRGQDVALRCDPISGHVSLFWYQQALGQGPEFLTYFQNEAQLDKSGLPSDRFFAERPEGSVSTLKIQRTQQEDSAVYLCASSLTGFGLARGSRTDTQYFGPGTRLTVL.

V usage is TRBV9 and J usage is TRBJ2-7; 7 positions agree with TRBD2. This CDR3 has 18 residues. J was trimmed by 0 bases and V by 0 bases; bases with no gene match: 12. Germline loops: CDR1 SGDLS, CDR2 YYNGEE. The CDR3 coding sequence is TGTGCCAGCAGCGTAGGTAGTAGCGGGTCCTTAAGCTCCTACGAGCAGTACTTC. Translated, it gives CASSVGSSGSLSSYEQYF. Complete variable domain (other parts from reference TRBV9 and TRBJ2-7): DSGVTQTPKHLITATGQRVTLRCSPRSGDLSVYWYQQSLDQGLQFLIQYYNGEERAKGNILERFSAQQFPDLHSELNLSSLELGDSALYFCASSVGSSGSLSSYEQYFGPGTRLTVT.

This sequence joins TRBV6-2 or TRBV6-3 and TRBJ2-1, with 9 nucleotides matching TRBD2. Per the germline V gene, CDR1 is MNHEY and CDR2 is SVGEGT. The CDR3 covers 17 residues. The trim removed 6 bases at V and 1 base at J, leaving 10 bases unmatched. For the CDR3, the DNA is TGTGCCAGCAGCCGCAATAGCGGGAGAGGATCCTACAATGAGCAGTTCTTC. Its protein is CASSRNSGRGSYNEQFF.

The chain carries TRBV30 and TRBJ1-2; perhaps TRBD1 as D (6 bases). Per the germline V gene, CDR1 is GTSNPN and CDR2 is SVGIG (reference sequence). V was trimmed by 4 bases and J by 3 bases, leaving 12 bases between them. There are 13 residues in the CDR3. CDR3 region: CAWKGRQDYGYTF. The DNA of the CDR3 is TGTGCCTGGAAAGGGCGACAGGACTATGGCTACACCTTC.

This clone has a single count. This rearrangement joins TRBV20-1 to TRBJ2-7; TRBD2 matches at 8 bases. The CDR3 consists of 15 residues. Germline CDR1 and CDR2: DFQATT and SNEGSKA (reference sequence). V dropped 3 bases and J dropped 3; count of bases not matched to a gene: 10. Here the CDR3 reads CSASSKGLGDYEQYF. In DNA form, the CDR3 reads TGCAGTGCTAGTTCCAAGGGACTAGGGGACTACGAGCAGTACTTC.

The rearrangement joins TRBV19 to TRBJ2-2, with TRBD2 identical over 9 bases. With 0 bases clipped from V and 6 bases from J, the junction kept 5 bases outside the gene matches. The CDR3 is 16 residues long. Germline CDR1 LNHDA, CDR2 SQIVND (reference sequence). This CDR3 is CASSIDLAGVAGELFF. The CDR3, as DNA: TGTGCCAGTAGTATAGATTTAGCGGGGGTGGCCGGGGAGCTGTTTTTT.

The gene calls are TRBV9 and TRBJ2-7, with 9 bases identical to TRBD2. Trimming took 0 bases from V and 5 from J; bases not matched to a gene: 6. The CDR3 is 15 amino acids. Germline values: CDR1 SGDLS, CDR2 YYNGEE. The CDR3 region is CASSVGAGGPHEQYF. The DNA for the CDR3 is TGTGCCAGCAGCGTAGGGGCGGGGGGGCCCCACGAGCAGTACTTC.

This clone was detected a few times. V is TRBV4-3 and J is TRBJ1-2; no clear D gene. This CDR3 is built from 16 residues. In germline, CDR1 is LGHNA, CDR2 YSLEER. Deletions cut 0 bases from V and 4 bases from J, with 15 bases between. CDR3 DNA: TGCGCCAGCAGCCAAGAACTTTTAAATCCAAGCTATGGCTACACCTTC. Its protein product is CASSQELLNPSYGYTF.

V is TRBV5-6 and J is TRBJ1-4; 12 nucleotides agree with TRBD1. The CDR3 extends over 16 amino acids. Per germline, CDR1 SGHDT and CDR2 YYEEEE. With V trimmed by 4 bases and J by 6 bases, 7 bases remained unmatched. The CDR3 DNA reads TGTGCCAGCAGCACCGGGACAGGGGGCGCGGATGAAAAACTGTTTTTT. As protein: CASSTGTGGADEKLFF.

Written as DNA, the CDR3 is TGCAGCGCTGGACTAGCGGGAGAGACCCAGTACTTC. Its translation: CSAGLAGETQYF. The gene calls are TRBV29-1 and TRBJ2-5; TRBD2 aligns across 11 bases. CDR1 and CDR2 (germline): SQVTM, ANQGSEA. The CDR3 covers 12 residues. V lost 7 bases and J lost 4; bases outside the gene matches: 2.

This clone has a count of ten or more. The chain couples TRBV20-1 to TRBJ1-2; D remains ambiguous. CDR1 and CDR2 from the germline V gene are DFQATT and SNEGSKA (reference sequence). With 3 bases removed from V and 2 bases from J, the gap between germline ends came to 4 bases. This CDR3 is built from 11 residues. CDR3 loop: CSASPNYGYTF. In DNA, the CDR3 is TGCAGTGCTAGTCCGAACTATGGCTACACCTTC.

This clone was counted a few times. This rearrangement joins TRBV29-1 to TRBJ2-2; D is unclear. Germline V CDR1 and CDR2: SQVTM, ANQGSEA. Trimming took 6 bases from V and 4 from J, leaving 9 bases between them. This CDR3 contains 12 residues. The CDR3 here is CSVDTATGELFF. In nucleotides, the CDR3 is TGCAGCGTAGATACAGCCACCGGGGAGCTGTTTTTT.

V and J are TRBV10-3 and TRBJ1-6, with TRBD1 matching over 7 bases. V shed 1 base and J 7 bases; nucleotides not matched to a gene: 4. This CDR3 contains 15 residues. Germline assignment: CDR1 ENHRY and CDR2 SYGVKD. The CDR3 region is CAISEFGTENSPLHF. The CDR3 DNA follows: TGTGCCATCAGTGAGTTCGGGACAGAGAATTCACCCCTCCACTTT.

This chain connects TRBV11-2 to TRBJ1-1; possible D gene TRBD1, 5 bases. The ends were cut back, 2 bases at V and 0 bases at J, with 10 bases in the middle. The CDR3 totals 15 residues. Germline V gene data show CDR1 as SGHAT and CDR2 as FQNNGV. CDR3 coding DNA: TGTGCCAGCAGCTTACAGGGCAGCTTGAACACTGAAGCTTTCTTT. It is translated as CASSLQGSLNTEAFF.

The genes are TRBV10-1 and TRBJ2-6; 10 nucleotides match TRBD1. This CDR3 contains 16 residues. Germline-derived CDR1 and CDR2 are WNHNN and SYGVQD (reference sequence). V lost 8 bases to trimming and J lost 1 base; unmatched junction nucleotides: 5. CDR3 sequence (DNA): TGCGCCAGCTCCGGGACAGGGGAGTCTGGGGCCAACGTCCTGACTTTC. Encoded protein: CASSGTGESGANVLTF.

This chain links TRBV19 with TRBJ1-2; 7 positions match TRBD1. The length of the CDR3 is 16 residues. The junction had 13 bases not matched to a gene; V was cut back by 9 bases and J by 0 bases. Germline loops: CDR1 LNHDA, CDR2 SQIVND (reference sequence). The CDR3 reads CASTLWGQSANYGYTF. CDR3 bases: TGTGCCAGCACCCTCTGGGGACAGAGCGCTAACTATGGCTACACCTTC.

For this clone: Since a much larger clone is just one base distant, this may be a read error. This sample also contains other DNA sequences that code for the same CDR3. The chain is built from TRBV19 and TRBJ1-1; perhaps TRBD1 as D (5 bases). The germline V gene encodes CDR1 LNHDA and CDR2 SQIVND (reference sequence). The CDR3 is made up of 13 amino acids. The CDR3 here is CASSIGGGTEAFF. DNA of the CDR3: TGTGCCAGTAGTATCGGGGGTGGCACTGAAGCTTTTTTT. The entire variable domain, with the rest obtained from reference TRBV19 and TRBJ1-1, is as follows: DGGITQSPKYLFRKEGQNVTLSCEQNLNHDAMYWYRQDPGQGLRLIYYSQIVNDFQKGDIAEGYSVSREKKESFPLTVTSAQKNPTAFYLCASSIGGGTEAFFGQGTRLTVV.

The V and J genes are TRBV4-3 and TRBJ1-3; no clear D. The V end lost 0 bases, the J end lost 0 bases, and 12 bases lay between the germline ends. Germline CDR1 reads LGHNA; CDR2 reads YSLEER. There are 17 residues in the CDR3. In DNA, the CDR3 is TGCGCCAGCAGCCAAGATCCCCTTGGCTCCTCTGGAAACACCATATATTTT. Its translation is CASSQDPLGSSGNTIYF.

CDR3 nucleotide sequence: TGCGCCAGCAGGCCCCCGGGACAGGGTTCCACCGGGGAGCTGTTTTTT. This translates into CASRPPGQGSTGELFF. This sequence joins TRBV5-1 and TRBJ2-2; the match to TRBD1 covers 9 bases. This CDR3 has 16 amino acids. The ends lost 5 bases at V and 4 bases at J; junction bases unmatched: 9. Germline-derived CDR1 and CDR2 are SGHRS and YFSETQ. The full variable domain, with the rest looked up from reference TRBV5-1 and TRBJ2-2, is KAGVTQTPRYLIKTRGQQVTLSCSPISGHRSVSWYQQTPGQGLQFLFEYFSETQRNKGNFPGRFSGRQFSNSRSEMNVSTLELGDSALYLCASRPPGQGSTGELFFGEGSRLTVL.

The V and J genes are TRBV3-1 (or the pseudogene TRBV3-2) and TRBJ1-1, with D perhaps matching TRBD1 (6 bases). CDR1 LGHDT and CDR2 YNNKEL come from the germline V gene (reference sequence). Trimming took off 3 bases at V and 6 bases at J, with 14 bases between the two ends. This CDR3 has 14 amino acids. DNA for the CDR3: TGTGCCAGCAGCCATGGGGCTGGGGGCGCTGAAGCTTTCTTT. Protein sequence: CASSHGAGGAEAFF.

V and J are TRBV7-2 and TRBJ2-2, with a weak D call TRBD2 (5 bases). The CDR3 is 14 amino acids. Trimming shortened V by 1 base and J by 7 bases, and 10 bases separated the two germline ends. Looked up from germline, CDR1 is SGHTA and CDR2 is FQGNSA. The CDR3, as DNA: TGTGCCAGCAGCTTAGATCCCGGGGTCGGGGAGCTGTTTTTT. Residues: CASSLDPGVGELFF.

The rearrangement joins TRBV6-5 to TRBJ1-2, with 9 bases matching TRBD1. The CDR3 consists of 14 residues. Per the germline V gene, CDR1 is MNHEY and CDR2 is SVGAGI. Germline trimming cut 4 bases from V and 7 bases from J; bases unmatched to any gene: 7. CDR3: CASSSTGQGSGYTF. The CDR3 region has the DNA TGTGCCAGCAGTTCTACGGGACAGGGATCTGGCTACACCTTC.